Below, 2 T cell receptor beta chains from the same sample are listed, as sequenced in a study of cytomegalovirus exposure and HLA in healthy donors. This table comes from immunoSEQ multiplex PCR, and its TCRdb copy is limited to in-frame clones, with some not included. Here the sample spans 55,000 to 65,000 clones, 90% to 97% being singletons. The sample taken for sequencing was PBMCs. All receptors derive from a man aged 18 to 29 in good health and CMV-seronegative.

The chain recombines TRBV28 with TRBJ1-5; 8 positions match TRBD1. The CDR3 has 17 amino acids. Germline V gene lookup returns CDR1 MDHEN and CDR2 SYDVKM. V lost 6 bases, J lost 3 bases, and 13 bases stayed unmatched. CDR3 sequence (DNA): TGTGCCAGCAGATATGCCGGACAGGGAGGGAACAATCAGCCCCAGCATTTT. Translation gives CASRYAGQGGNNQPQHF.

The rearrangement joins TRBV5-1 to TRBJ2-2, with 15 bases that match TRBD2. The V gene's germline CDR1 is SGHRS and CDR2 YFSETQ. J was trimmed by 6 bases and V by 3 bases; bases with no gene match: 3. This CDR3 spans 16 amino acids. CDR3 amino acids: CASSSGLAGGAGELFF. CDR3 nucleotides: TGCGCCAGCAGCTCGGGACTAGCGGGAGGAGCCGGGGAGCTGTTTTTT.